The 7 T cell receptor beta chains in this list originate from one sample, sequenced in a study of metastatic and nonmetastatic thyroid tumors. No treatment had been given to any patient before thyroid surgery. TCRdb redid the clone calls on the PCR reads using MiXCR. The sample carries about 24,000 clones, around 15% recorded once. The sample comprised blood. The receptors were sampled from a female donor with papillary thyroid cancer or a benign thyroid nodule (not recorded which). Some clones in this sample may be carry-over from other donors' samples.

This clone was found many times. The CDR3: CASRVGVREKLFF. CDR3 coding DNA: TGTGCCAGCAGGGTGGGGGTAAGGGAAAAACTGTTTTTT. The chain uses TRBV12-3 or TRBV12-4 and TRBJ1-4; D perhaps matches TRBD1 (5 bases). V lost 6 bases, J lost 8 bases, and 13 bases lay in between. The CDR3 contains 13 residues.

This clone showed up many times. The CDR3 DNA is TGTGCCAGCAGTGCGGGGCCTGGAACAGATACGCAGTATTTT. It translates to CASSAGPGTDTQYF. The chain is built from TRBV6-4 and TRBJ2-3, with D possibly being TRBD1 or TRBD2 (5 bases each). CDR1 and CDR2 from the germline V gene are MRHNA and SNTAGT. The CDR3 consists of 14 residues. V was shortened by 4 bases and J by 3 bases, with 11 bases between the two germline ends.

This clone was found many times. This chain connects TRBV7-3 to TRBJ2-1; 16 bases are shared with TRBD2. Germline V gene data show CDR1 as SGHTA and CDR2 as FQGTGA. With 5 bases clipped from V and 7 bases from J, the junction kept 8 bases outside the gene matches. This CDR3 spans 17 amino acids. CDR3 residues: CASSHGTSGRASNEQFF. The CDR3 DNA sequence: TGTGCCAGCAGCCACGGGACTAGCGGGAGGGCGAGTAATGAGCAGTTCTTC.

This clone turned up a few times. V is TRBV5-1 and J is TRBJ2-7; 11 nucleotides match TRBD1. Germline V gene data show CDR1 as SGHRS and CDR2 as YFSETQ. The CDR3 is 14 amino acids. V lost 4 bases, J lost 4 bases, and 4 bases stayed unmatched. CDR3 sequence reads: CASSIGQGAYEQYF. As DNA, the CDR3 is TGCGCCAGCAGCATTGGACAGGGGGCTTACGAGCAGTACTTC.

This clone was observed at least ten times. The chain links TRBV20-1 to TRBJ2-3; weak D call: TRBD1 (5 bases). V lost 6 bases and J 7 bases, leaving 17 bases between the germline ends. The germline V gene encodes CDR1 DFQATT and CDR2 SNEGSKA (reference sequence). The CDR3 sequence is 13 residues long. The CDR3 nucleotides read TGCAGTGCCATTCCCCCAGGGATGTATACGCAGTATTTT. As protein: CSAIPPGMYTQYF.

By share of the sample, this clone is medium-sized. The genes are TRBV10-1 and TRBJ2-7; D is undetermined. Germline loops: CDR1 WNHNN, CDR2 SYGVQD (reference sequence). The CDR3 has 12 residues. Trimming stripped 8 bases from V and 6 bases from J, with 14 bases between. The CDR3 spells CASFNQRAEQYF. The DNA for the CDR3 is TGCGCCAGCTTTAACCAGCGAGCCGAGCAGTACTTC.

The V gene is TRBV29-1, the J gene TRBJ1-2; D may be TRBD1 (5 bases). V lost 7 bases, J lost 5 bases, and 11 bases lay in between. This CDR3 region has 11 residues. CDR1 SQVTM and CDR2 ANQGSEA come from the germline V gene. DNA of the CDR3: TGCAGCGCGGCGACAGTATATGGCTACACCTTC. Its translation is CSAATVYGYTF.